This T cell receptor beta chain was captured by sequencing in a study of regulatory T cells in long-lasting Graves disease. This clonotype occurred once. The TCR beta library used iRepertoire HTBI primers with Arm-PCR amplification of CDR3. One entry per CDR3 protein results from TCRdb running MiXCR on the multiplex PCR reads. Of about 560,000 distinct CDR3 sequences in the sample, approximately 16% were seen once. Noted time point: newly diagnosed GD, antithyroid drugs for less than 3 months. Generation of the TCR library employed RNA extracted from PBMCs. The sample was also linked to a second study, of T cells in Graves' hyperthyroidism and ophthalmopathy. That work contributes: Expanded thyroid clonotypes (above 0.001) were mostly also found in blood. Researchers report that a 13 V-J model separated ophthalmopathy from stable hyperthyroidism.

The sequences come from peripheral blood mononuclear cells (PBMCs), collected at new diagnosis, from a patient treated with antithyroid drugs. The sequence was collected from a young man with Graves disease.

CDR3: CASSLARGGGNTIYF. The DNA of the CDR3 is TGTGCCAGCAGTTTAGCGAGGGGCGGTGGAAACACCATATATTTT. The chain is built from TRBV28 and TRBJ1-3; D perhaps matches TRBD1 (5 bases). V was trimmed by 2 bases and J by 3 bases, leaving 11 bases between them. Germline CDR1 reads MDHEN; CDR2 reads SYDVKM. The CDR3 covers 15 residues. Using reference TRBV28 and TRBJ1-3 for the parts outside the CDR3, the full variable domain is DVKVTQSSRYLVKRTGEKVFLECVQDMDHENMFWYRQDPGLGLRLIYFSYDVKMKEKGDIPEGYSVSREKKERFSLILESASTNQTSMYLCASSLARGGGNTIYFGEGSWLTVV.